This T cell receptor beta chain was captured by sequencing in a study of blood T cell repertoires in COVID-19. Whole-study context: The samples span acute and convalescent COVID-19 from the United States, Italy and Spain. Sources were T cells, B-cell-depleted T cells, or PBMCs; the material itself was cDNA or gDNA.

Original processing methods: Nucleated cell counts were estimated from reference gene primer amplification. Profiled with immunoSEQ multiplex PCR; TCRdb holds only in-frame clones, not every one. That table gives V, J and clone size, and the DNA gave D and trimming. The sample contains 150,000 to 200,000 clones, 84% of which appear only once. Trimming cost V 8 bases and J 2 bases, with 12 bases left between them. The CDR3 consists of 14 residues. Germline V gene data show CDR1 as MRHNA and CDR2 as SNTAGT. This clone was seen just once. This receptor was obtained from a man between 40 and 49 years old who had recovered from COVID-19. This chain links TRBV6-4 with TRBJ2-2; D gene ambiguous. Specimen: peripheral blood. The CDR3 DNA follows: TGTGCCAGCCGCCTAGGCGGTAACACCGGGGAGCTGTTTTTT. Amino acids: CASRLGGNTGELFF.